The 21 T cell receptor beta chains in this list originate from one sample, sequenced in a study of T cells in Graves' hyperthyroidism and ophthalmopathy. It was RNA transcripts that yielded the amplified TCR beta CDR3 regions. TCR CDR3 regions were first amplified by RT-PCR with HTBI primers. One entry per CDR3 protein results from TCRdb running MiXCR on the multiplex PCR reads. The sample lists around 350,000 distinct CDR3 sequences, over 10% occurring once. Sequencing used blood. The receptors stem from a woman under 30 with Graves' hyperthyroidism.

In this sample, this clonotype turned up many times. The chain joins TRBV7-8 to TRBJ2-7; 7 bases match TRBD1. Germline-derived CDR1 and CDR2 are SGHVS and FQNEAQ. V was clipped by 2 bases and J by 6 bases; unmatched bases: 10. The CDR3 totals 15 residues. The CDR3 nucleotides are TGTGCCAGCAGCTTATCCAGGGGGAATTTCGCCGAGCAGTACTTC. It codes for CASSLSRGNFAEQYF.

This clonotype was recorded many times. The J gene is TRBJ2-1, the V gene TRBV11-1; no clear D gene. CDR1 is SGHAT, CDR2 FQDESV, per germline (reference sequence). This CDR3 region has 17 residues. V lost 5 bases and J lost 12, with 29 bases in between. CDR3 protein: CASSPWTVPLLPPGQFF. DNA for the CDR3: TGTGCCAGCAGCCCGTGGACGGTCCCCTTACTCCCGCCCGGGCAGTTCTTC.

The V call is TRBV6-1, the J call TRBJ1-1; TRBD1 matches at 7 bases. The length of the CDR3 is 15 residues. The J segment lost 7 bases and the V segment lost 4 bases, leaving 12 bases of the junction unmatched. Germline CDR1 is MNHNS and CDR2 is SASEGT. CDR3 loop: CASSAPSGGGDEAFF. CDR3 in DNA: TGTGCCAGCAGTGCCCCCTCTGGAGGGGGCGATGAAGCTTTCTTT.

This clonotype has a count of ten or more. The rearrangement uses TRBV28 and TRBJ1-1, with D possibly TRBD1 on 5 matching bases. The V end was cut by 6 bases, the J end by 1 base, with 12 bases between. The CDR3 has 14 residues. Per the germline V gene, CDR1 is MDHEN and CDR2 is SYDVKM. Here the CDR3 reads CASRGPLRNTEAFF. The CDR3 nucleotides read TGTGCCAGCAGGGGACCGCTGCGGAACACTGAAGCTTTCTTT.

This clonotype has a count of ten or more. The chain is built from TRBV6-1 and TRBJ1-5, with no clear D. The CDR3 spans 13 residues. CDR1 and CDR2 (germline): MNHNS, SASEGT. V was pared by 0 bases and J by 5 bases, with 5 bases between. The CDR3 spells CASSEARDQPQHF. Here the CDR3 DNA reads TGTGCCAGCAGTGAAGCGAGGGATCAGCCCCAGCATTTT.

This clonotype was observed many times. The CDR3 nucleotides are TGTGCCAGCAGATTGGGGGGTGGTAATCAGCCCCAGCATTTT. Its translation: CASRLGGGNQPQHF. The rearrangement joins TRBV27 to TRBJ1-5; perhaps TRBD1 as D (5 bases). The germline V and J ends were trimmed by 6 bases and 4 bases, with 13 bases remaining between them. This CDR3 is 14 amino acids long. Germline V gene data show CDR1 as MNHEY and CDR2 as SMNVEV (reference sequence).

V gene TRBV20-1 combines with J gene TRBJ2-3, with 7 bases fitting TRBD1. The V gene's germline CDR1 is DFQATT and CDR2 SNEGSKA (reference sequence). The CDR3 loop spans 15 amino acids. V was clipped by 4 bases and J by 1 base; unmatched bases: 8. The CDR3 nucleotides are TGCAGTGCTATCCGACAGGGCGGCGGCACAGATACGCAGTATTTT. Translated: CSAIRQGGGTDTQYF.

This clonotype occurred many times. This rearrangement joins TRBV19 to TRBJ2-1, with a possible D match to TRBD2 (5 bases). CDR3 size: 15 residues. Germline V gene sequence: CDR1 LNHDA, CDR2 SQIVND (reference sequence). V was shortened by 4 bases and J by 8 bases, with 18 bases between the two germline ends. For the CDR3, the DNA is TGTGCCAGTAGTACCGTCTCTGGGGAGAGCGATGAGCAGTTCTTC. Amino acid sequence: CASSTVSGESDEQFF.

Only a few counts were recorded for this clonotype. The chain combines TRBV20-1 with TRBJ2-5, with D tentatively TRBD2 (6 bases). CDR1 and CDR2 (germline): DFQATT, SNEGSKA (reference sequence). V lost 1 base, J lost 3 bases, and 9 bases lay in between. The CDR3 has 13 amino acids. The CDR3 is CSARGPGEETQYF. CDR3 nucleotide sequence: TGCAGTGCTAGAGGTCCGGGAGAAGAGACCCAGTACTTC.

This clonotype has a count of ten or more. The chain has TRBV7-2 and TRBJ2-3; the D is unclear. The CDR3 is made up of 14 amino acids. Trimming pared 2 bases from V and 6 bases from J, leaving 12 bases between. Germline CDR1 is SGHTA and CDR2 is FQGNSA. CDR3 DNA sequence: TGTGCCAGCAGCTTATCAGGTGGTTGGGATACGCAGTATTTT. This translates into CASSLSGGWDTQYF.

This clonotype was counted many times. The chain has TRBV29-1 and TRBJ2-7, with a possible D match to TRBD1 (5 bases). Germline assignment: CDR1 SQVTM and CDR2 ANQGSEA. V gave up 4 bases and J gave up 0 bases, with 10 bases separating them. The CDR3 extends over 13 amino acids. The CDR3 is CSVGKGDSYEQYF. The CDR3 coding sequence is TGCAGCGTTGGTAAAGGGGACTCCTACGAGCAGTACTTC.

The table lists this clonotype with many counts. V usage is TRBV10-3 and J usage is TRBJ1-2, with 7 bases lining up with TRBD1. CDR3 length: 14 amino acids. Germline CDR1 ENHRY, CDR2 SYGVKD. After removal of 6 bases from V and 2 bases from J, the junction contained 6 bases not matched to a gene. The CDR3 here is CAIRQTGSNYGYTF. The CDR3 bases are TGTGCCATCAGGCAGACAGGGTCCAACTATGGCTACACCTTC.

This clonotype was detected only a few times. The CDR3 sequence is CASSFVAGRHSPLHF. CDR3 DNA sequence: TGTGCCAGCAGTTTCGTGGCAGGGAGGCATTCACCCCTCCACTTT. V usage is TRBV27 and J usage is TRBJ1-6; D possibly corresponds to TRBD1 (5 bases). The CDR3 has 15 residues. Germline assignment: CDR1 MNHEY and CDR2 SMNVEV (reference sequence). V dropped 3 bases and J dropped 8 bases, with 14 bases sitting between them.

This clonotype was seen many times. This chain joins TRBV27 and TRBJ2-4; 7 bases map to TRBD2. This CDR3 contains 14 residues. The V and J ends lost 1 base and 8 bases, in that order; junction bases with no gene match: 5. The germline V gene encodes CDR1 MNHEY and CDR2 SMNVEV (reference sequence). The CDR3 sequence is CASSLLPGGDIQYF. CDR3 bases: TGTGCCAGCAGTTTATTGCCTGGGGGGGACATTCAGTACTTC.

The table lists this clonotype with many counts. CDR3: CASSFEGSYGYTF. The DNA of the CDR3 is TGCGCCAGCAGCTTCGAGGGTTCCTATGGCTACACCTTC. The V call is TRBV5-1, the J call TRBJ1-2; no definite D call. The V and J ends lost 2 bases and 4 bases respectively, with 9 bases between them. Germline V gene lookup returns CDR1 SGHRS and CDR2 YFSETQ. The CDR3 length is 13 residues.

The chain has TRBV6-2 or TRBV6-3 and TRBJ2-2, with D uncertain. The CDR3 spans 12 residues. CDR1 is MNHEY, CDR2 SVGEGT, per germline. The V gene lost 4 bases and the J gene lost 4 bases, with 4 bases spanning the gap. For the CDR3, the DNA is TGTGCCAGCAGTTCCATCACCGGGGAGCTGTTTTTT. The encoded protein is CASSSITGELFF.

This clonotype has a count of ten or more. The chain couples TRBV3-1 to TRBJ1-2; D may be TRBD1 (5 bases). Trimming pared 0 bases from V and 6 bases from J, leaving 11 bases between. Germline V gene lookup returns CDR1 LGHDT and CDR2 YNNKEL (reference sequence). There are 14 residues in the CDR3. The CDR3 coding sequence is TGTGCCAGCAGCCAAGATATGGGGGGAGATGGCTACACCTTC. Encoded protein: CASSQDMGGDGYTF. The variable domain in full, completed from reference TRBV3-1 and TRBJ1-2, reads DTAVSQTPKYLVTQMGNDKSIKCEQNLGHDTMYWYKQDSKKFLKIMFSYNNKELIINETVPNRFSPKSPDKAHLNLHINSLELGDSAVYFCASSQDMGGDGYTFGSGTRLTVV.

The J gene is TRBJ1-1, the V gene TRBV20-1; D remains unclear. Germline assignment: CDR1 DFQATT and CDR2 SNEGSKA (reference sequence). Trimming left V 3 bases short and J 3 bases short, with 5 bases between. The CDR3 contains 11 residues. The CDR3 spells CSASKDTEAFF. The CDR3 bases are TGCAGTGCTAGTAAGGACACTGAAGCTTTCTTT.

This clonotype came up many times. This chain uses TRBV4-1 with TRBJ1-4; no clear D. The CDR3 is made up of 14 amino acids. Germline V CDR1 and CDR2: MGHRA, YSYEKL. V dropped 4 bases and J dropped 8 bases, with 14 bases sitting between them. The CDR3 reads CASSRNPEGEKLFF. CDR3 DNA: TGCGCCAGCAGCCGGAACCCCGAAGGGGAAAAACTGTTTTTT.

This clonotype was seen only a few times. The chain joins TRBV6-1 to TRBJ2-2; TRBD1 matches at 7 bases. Germline V lookup: CDR1 MNHNS, CDR2 SASEGT. Trimming at V came to 6 bases and at J to 1 base, leaving 8 bases not matched to a gene. The CDR3 sequence is 16 residues long. The CDR3 DNA reads TGTGCCAGCAGACCCGTGGGGACAGTGAACACCGGGGAGCTGTTTTTT. Protein: CASRPVGTVNTGELFF.

This clonotype was picked up a small number of times. CDR3 sequence (DNA): TGTGCCAGCAGCGTAGGGACGCCACCTAAGTTGACCTTC. Protein product: CASSVGTPPKLTF. The V call is TRBV9, the J call TRBJ1-2; D unresolved. The CDR3 has 13 amino acids. Trimming left V 0 bases short and J 14 bases short, with 17 bases between. The V gene's germline CDR1 is SGDLS and CDR2 YYNGEE.